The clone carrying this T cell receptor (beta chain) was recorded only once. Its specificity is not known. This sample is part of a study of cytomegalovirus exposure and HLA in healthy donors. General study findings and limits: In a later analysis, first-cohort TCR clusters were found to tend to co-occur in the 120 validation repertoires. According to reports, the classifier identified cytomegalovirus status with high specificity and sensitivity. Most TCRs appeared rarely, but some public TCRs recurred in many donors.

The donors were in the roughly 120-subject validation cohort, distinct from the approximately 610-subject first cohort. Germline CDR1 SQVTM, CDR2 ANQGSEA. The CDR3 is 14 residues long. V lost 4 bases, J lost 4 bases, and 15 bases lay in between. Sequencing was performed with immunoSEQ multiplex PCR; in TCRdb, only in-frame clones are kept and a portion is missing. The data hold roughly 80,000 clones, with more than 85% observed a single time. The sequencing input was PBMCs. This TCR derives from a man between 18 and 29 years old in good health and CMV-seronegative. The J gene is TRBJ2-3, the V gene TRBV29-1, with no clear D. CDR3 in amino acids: CSVVGRAASDTQYF. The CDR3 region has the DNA TGCAGCGTTGTCGGTCGTGCGGCATCAGATACGCAGTATTTT.